Sequencing of this T cell receptor beta chain was carried out in a study of T cell changes during pregnancy in multiple sclerosis. CDR1 and CDR2 from the germline V gene are LNHNV and YYDKDF (reference sequence). The CDR3 is 16 amino acids. The V gene lost 0 bases and the J gene lost 3 bases, with 12 bases spanning the gap. The method was immunoSEQ multiplex PCR; TCRdb's version includes in-frame clones alone and lacks a portion of them. Among 30,000 to 50,000 clones, around 93% were seen once, and the ten largest hold about 0.33%. The receptor comes from a female donor with multiple sclerosis, enrolled in a pregnancy study. This sequence joins TRBV15 and TRBJ1-5; D is unclear. Sequences were derived from CD4+ T cells from peripheral blood mononuclear cells, sampled after pregnancy. The CDR3 DNA reads as TGTGCCACCAGCAGAGAAGAGGCTTCAGTCAATCAGCCCCAGCATTTT. It translates to CATSREEASVNQPQHF.